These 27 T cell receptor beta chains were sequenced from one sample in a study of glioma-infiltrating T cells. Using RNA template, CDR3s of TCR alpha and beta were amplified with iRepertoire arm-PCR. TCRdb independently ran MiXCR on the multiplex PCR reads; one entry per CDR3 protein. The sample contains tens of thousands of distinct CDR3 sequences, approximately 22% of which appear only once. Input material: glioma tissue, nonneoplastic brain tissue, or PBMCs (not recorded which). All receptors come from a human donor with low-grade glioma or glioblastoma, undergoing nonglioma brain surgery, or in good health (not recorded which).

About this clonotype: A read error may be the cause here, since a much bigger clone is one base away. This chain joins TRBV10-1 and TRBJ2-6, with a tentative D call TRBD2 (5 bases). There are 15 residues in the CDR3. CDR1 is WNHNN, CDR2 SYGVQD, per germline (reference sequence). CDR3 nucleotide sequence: TGCGCCGGCAGTGGGAGCCCCTCTGGGGCCAACGTCCTGACTTTC. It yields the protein CAGSGSPSGANVLTF.

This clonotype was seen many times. CDR3 amino acids: CASRRDRGSQPQHF. The CDR3 nucleotides are TGTGCCAGTAGAAGGGACAGGGGGAGTCAGCCCCAGCATTTT. The rearrangement links TRBV19 to TRBJ1-5; 11 bases are a match to TRBD1. Germline V gene sequence: CDR1 LNHDA, CDR2 SQIVND (reference sequence). V shed 6 bases, J shed 6 bases, and the junction held 4 bases outside the gene matches. The CDR3 runs to 14 residues. Full variable domain (missing parts from reference TRBV19 and TRBJ1-5): DGGITQSPKYLFRKEGQNVTLSCEQNLNHDAMYWYRQDPGQGLRLIYYSQIVNDFQKGDIAEGYSVSREKKESFPLTVTSAQKNPTAFYLCASRRDRGSQPQHFGDGTRLSIL.

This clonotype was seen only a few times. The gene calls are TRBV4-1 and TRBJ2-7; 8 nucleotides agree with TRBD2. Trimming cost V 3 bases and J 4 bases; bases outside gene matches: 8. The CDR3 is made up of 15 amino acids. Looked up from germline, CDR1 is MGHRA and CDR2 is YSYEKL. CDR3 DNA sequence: TGCGCCAGCAGCCACGGGACTAGAGATACGTACGAGCAGTACTTC. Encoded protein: CASSHGTRDTYEQYF.

As DNA, the CDR3 is TGCAGCGTTACGAGGAATGAAAAACTGTTTTTT. Protein: CSVTRNEKLFF. The chain links TRBV29-1 to TRBJ1-4; no reliable D call. The CDR3 sequence is 11 residues long. Germline-derived CDR1 and CDR2 are SQVTM and ANQGSEA. V shed 5 bases and J shed 5 bases, with 6 bases lying between them.

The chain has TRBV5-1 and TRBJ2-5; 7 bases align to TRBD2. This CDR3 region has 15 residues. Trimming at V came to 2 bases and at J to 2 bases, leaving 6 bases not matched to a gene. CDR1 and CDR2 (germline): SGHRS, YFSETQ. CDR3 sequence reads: CASSLPAGVQETQYF. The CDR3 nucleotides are TGCGCCAGCAGCTTACCCGCGGGGGTACAAGAGACCCAGTACTTC.

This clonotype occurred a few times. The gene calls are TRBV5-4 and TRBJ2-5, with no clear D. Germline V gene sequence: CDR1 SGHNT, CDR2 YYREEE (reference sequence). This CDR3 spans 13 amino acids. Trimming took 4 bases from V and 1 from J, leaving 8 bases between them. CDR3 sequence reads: CASSLDRQETQYF. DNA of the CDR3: TGTGCCAGCAGCCTAGACCGCCAAGAGACCCAGTACTTC.

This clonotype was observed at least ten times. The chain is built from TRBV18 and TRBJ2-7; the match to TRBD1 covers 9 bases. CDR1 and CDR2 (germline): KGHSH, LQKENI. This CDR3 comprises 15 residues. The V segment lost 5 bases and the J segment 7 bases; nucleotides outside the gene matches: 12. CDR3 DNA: TGTGCCAGCTCAAGCTCCGACAGGGGGTTTACAGAGCAGTACTTC. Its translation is CASSSSDRGFTEQYF.

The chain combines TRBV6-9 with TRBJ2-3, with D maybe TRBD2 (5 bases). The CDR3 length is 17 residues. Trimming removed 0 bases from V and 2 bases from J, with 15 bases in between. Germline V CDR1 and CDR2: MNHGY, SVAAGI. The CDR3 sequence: CASSYSRTGGSTDTQYF. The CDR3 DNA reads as TGTGCCAGCAGTTATTCAAGGACTGGCGGCTCCACAGATACGCAGTATTTT.

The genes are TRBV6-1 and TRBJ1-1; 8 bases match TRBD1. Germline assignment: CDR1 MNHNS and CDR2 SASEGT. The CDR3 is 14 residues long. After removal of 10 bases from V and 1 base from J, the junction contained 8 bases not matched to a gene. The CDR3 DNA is TGTGCCATCGGGTCCGGGACAGGGAACACTGAAGCTTTCTTT. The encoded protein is CAIGSGTGNTEAFF.

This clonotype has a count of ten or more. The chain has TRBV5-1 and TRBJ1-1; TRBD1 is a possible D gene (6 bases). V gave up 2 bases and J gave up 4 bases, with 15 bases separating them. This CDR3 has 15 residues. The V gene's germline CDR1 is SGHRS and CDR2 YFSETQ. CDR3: CASSLLEGVGTEAFF. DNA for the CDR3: TGCGCCAGCAGCTTATTGGAGGGGGTCGGCACTGAAGCTTTCTTT.

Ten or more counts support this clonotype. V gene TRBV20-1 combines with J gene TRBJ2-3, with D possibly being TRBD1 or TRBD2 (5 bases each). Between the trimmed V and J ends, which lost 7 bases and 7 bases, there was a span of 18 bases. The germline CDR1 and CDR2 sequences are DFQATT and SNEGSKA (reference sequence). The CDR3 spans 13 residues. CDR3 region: CSVPTPGTHTQYF. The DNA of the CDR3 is TGCAGTGTTCCGACTCCGGGGACGCATACGCAGTATTTT.

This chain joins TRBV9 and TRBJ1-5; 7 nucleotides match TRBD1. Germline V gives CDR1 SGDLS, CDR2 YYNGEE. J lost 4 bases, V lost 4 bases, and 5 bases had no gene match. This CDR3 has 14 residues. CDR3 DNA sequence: TGTGCCAGCAGCCCTGAACAGGGGAATCAGCCCCAGCATTTT. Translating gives CASSPEQGNQPQHF.

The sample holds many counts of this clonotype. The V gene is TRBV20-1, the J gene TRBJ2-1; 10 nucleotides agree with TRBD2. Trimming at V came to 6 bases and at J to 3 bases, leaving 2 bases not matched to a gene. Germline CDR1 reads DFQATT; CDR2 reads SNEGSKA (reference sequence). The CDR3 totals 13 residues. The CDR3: CSAIAGGYNEQFF. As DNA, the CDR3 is TGCAGTGCAATAGCGGGGGGCTACAATGAGCAGTTCTTC.

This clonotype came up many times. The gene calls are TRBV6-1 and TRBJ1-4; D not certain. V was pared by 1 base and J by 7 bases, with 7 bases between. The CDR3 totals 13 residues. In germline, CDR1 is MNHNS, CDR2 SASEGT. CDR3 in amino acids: CASSEGGFEKLFF. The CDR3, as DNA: TGTGCCAGCAGTGAAGGTGGATTTGAAAAACTGTTTTTT.

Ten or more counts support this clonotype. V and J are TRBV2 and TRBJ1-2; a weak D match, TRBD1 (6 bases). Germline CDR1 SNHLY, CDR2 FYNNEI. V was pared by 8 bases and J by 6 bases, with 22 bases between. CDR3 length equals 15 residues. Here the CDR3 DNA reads TGTGCCAGCGTCGAGGGGACAATCCGTCGCGATGGCTACACCTTC. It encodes CASVEGTIRRDGYTF.

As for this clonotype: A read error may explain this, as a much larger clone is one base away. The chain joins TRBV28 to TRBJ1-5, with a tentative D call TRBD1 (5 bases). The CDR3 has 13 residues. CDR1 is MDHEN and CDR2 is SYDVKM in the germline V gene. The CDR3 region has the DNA TGTGCCATCAGTCCTGACCGGGGGAGGCCCCAGCATTTT. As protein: CAISPDRGRPQHF. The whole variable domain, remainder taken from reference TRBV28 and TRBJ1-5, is DVKVTQSSRYLVKRTGEKVFLECVQDMDHENMFWYRQDPGLGLRLIYFSYDVKMKEKGDIPEGYSVSREKKERFSLILESASTNQTSMYLCAISPDRGRPQHFGDGTRLSIL.

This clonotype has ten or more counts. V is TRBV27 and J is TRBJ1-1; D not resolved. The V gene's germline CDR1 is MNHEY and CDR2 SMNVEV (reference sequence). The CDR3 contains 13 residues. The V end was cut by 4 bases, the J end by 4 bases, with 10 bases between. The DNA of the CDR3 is TGTGCCAGCAGTTATGATATGGGCACTGAAGCTTTCTTT. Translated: CASSYDMGTEAFF.

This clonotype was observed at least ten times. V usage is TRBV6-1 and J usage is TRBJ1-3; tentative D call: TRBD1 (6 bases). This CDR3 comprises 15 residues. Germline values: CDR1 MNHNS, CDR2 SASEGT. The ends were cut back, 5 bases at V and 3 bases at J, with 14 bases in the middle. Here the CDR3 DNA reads TGTGCCAGCAGTAACGGACAGTTGGTTGGAAACACCATATATTTT. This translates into CASSNGQLVGNTIYF.

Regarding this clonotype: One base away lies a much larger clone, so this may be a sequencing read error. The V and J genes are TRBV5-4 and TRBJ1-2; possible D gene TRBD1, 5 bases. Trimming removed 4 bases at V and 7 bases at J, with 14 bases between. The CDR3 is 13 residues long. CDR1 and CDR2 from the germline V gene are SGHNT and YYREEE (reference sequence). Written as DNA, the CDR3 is TGTGCCAGCAGCCACCGGGACCCAAGTGGCTACACCTTC. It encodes CASSHRDPSGYTF.

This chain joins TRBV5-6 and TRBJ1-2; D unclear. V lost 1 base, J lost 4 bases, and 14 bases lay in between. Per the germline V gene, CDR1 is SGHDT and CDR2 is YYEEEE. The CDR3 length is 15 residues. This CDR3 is CASSLRPLSLYGYTF. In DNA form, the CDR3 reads TGTGCCAGCAGCTTGAGACCTCTTTCACTCTATGGCTACACCTTC. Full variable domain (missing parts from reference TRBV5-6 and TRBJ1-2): DAGVTQSPTHLIKTRGQQVTLRCSPKSGHDTVSWYQQALGQGPQFIFQYYEEEERQRGNFPDRFSGHQFPNYSSELNVNALLLGDSALYLCASSLRPLSLYGYTFGSGTRLTVV.

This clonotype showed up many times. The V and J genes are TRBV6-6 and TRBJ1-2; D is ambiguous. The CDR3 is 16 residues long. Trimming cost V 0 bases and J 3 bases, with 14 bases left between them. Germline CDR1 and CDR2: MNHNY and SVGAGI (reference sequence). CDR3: CASSYSGNGNYYGYTF. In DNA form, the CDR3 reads TGTGCCAGCAGTTACTCGGGGAACGGGAATTACTATGGCTACACCTTC.

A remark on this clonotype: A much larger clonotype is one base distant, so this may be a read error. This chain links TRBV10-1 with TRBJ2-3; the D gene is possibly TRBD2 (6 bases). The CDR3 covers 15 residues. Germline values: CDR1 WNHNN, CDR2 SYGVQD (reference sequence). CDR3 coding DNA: TGCGCCAGCAGTGACGCAGGACTAAGCACAGGTACGCAGTATTTT. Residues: CASSDAGLSTGTQYF.

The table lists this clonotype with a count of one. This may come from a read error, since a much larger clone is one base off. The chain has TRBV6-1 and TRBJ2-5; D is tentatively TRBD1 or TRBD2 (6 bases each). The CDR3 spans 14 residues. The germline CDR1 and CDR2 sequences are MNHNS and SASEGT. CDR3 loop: CASSPRGGQETRYF. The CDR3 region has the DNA TGTGCCAGCAGTCCCCGTGGGGGGCAAGAGACCCGGTACTTC.

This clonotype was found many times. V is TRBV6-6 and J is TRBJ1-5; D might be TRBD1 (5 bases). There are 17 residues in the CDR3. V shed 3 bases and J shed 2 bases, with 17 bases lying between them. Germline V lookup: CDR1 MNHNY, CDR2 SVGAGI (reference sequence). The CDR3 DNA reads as TGTGCCAGCAGTTATTCGGTTCCGGGGGGGGGCAATCAGCCCCAGCATTTT. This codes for CASSYSVPGGGNQPQHF.

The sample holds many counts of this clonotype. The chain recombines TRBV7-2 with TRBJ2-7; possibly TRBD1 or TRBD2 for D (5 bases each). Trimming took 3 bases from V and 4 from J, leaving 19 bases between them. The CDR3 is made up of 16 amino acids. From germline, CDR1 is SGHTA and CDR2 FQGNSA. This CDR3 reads CASSFWGRGEGYEQYF. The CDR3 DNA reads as TGTGCCAGCAGCTTCTGGGGAAGGGGAGAGGGGTACGAGCAGTACTTC.

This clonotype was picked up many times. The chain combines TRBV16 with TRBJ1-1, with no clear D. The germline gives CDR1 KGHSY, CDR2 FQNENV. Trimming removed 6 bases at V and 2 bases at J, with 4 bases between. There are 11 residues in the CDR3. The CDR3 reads CASRTNTEAFF. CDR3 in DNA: TGTGCCAGCAGAACAAACACTGAAGCTTTCTTT.

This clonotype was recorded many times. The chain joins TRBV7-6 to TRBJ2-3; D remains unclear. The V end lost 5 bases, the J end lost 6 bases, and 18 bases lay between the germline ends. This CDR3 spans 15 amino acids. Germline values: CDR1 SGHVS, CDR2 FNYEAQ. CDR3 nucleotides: TGTGCCAGCAGCCCGCGCGGCGGATCCGGCGATACGCAGTATTTT. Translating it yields CASSPRGGSGDTQYF.